The present T cell receptor beta chain was sequenced within a study of blood T cell repertoires in COVID-19. Study-level background: Italy, Spain and the United States were the sources of the convalescent and acute COVID-19 samples. Nucleic acid was either cDNA or gDNA, and it came from T cells, B-cell-depleted T cells, or PBMCs.

Source study methods: Amplification of reference gene primers provided the estimated nucleated cell counts. Sequenced by immunoSEQ multiplex PCR; TCRdb stores in-frame clones only, minus some. D and trimming were read from the DNA, whereas the V and J calls and clone size are those reported in that table. Of under 35,000 clones listed, around 81% are singletons. Germline values: CDR1 SQVTM, CDR2 ANQGSEA. The germline V and J ends were trimmed by 7 bases and 7 bases, with 19 bases remaining between them. The CDR3 is 13 residues long. This receptor was identified in a man aged 65 to 85 with acute or convalescent COVID-19. The sample comprised peripheral blood. The rearrangement joins TRBV29-1 to TRBJ1-1; TRBD1 is a possible D gene (5 bases). The CDR3 nucleotides are TGCAGCGCCAAGCAGCAGGGAACCGGTGAAGCTTTCTTT. Its protein product is CSAKQQGTGEAFF.